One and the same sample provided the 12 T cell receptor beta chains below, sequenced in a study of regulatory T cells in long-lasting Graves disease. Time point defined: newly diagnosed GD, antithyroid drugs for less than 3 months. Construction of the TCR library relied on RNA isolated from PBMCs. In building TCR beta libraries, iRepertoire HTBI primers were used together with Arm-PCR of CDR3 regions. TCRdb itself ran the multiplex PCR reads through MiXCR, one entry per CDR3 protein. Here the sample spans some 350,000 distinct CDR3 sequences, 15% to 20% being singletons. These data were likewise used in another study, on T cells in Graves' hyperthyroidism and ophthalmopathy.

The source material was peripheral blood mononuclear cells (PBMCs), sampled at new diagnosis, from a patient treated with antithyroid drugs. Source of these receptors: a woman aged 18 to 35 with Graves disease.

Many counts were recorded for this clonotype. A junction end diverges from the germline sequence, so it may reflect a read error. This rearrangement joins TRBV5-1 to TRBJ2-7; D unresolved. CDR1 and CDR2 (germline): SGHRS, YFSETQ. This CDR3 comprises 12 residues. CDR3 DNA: TGTGCCAGCAGCCGAAAACCCTACGAGCAGTACTTC. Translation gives CASSRKPYEQYF.

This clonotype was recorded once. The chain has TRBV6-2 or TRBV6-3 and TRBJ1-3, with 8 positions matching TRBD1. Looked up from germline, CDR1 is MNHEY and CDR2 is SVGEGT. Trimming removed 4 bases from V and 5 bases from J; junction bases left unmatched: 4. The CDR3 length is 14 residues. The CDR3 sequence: CASSFGTGRNTIYF. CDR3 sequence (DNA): TGTGCCAGCAGTTTTGGGACAGGCCGAAACACCATATATTTT.

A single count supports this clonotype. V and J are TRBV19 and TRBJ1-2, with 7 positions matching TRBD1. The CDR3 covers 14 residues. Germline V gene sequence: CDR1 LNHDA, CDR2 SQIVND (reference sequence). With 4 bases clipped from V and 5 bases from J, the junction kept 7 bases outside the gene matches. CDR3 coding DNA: TGTGCCAGTAGTACCACAGGGGCGGGATATGGCTACACCTTC. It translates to CASSTTGAGYGYTF.

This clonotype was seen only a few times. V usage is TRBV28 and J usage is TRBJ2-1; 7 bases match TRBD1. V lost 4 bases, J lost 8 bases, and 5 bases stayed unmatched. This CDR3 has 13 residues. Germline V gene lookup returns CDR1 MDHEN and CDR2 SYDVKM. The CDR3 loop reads CASSSRQGDEQFF. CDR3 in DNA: TGTGCCAGCAGTTCACGACAGGGCGATGAGCAGTTCTTC.

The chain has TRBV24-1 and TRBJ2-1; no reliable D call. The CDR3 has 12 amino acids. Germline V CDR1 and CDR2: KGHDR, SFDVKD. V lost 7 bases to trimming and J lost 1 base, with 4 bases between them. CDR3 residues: CATRSSYNEQFF. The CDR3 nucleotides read TGTGCCACCAGATCTTCCTACAATGAGCAGTTCTTC.

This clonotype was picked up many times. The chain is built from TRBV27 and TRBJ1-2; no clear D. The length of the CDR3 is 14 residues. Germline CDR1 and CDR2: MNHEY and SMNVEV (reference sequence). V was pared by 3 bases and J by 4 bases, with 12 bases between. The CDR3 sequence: CASSFSGPAYGYTF. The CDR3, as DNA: TGTGCCAGCAGTTTTTCGGGTCCTGCCTATGGCTACACCTTC.

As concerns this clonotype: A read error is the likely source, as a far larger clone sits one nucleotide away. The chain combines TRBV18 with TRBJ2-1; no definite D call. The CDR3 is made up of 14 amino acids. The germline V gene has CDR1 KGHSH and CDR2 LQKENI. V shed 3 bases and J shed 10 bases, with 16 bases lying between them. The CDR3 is CASSPSADSYEQFF. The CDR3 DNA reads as TGTGCCAGCTCACCGTCGGCAGACTCCTACGAGCAGTTCTTC.

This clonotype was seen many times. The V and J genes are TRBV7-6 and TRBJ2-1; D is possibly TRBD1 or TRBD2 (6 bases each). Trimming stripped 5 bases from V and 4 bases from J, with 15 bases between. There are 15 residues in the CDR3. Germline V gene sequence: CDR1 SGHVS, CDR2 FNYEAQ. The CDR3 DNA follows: TGTGCCAGCAGCGAACAAACAGGGAGGTACAATGAGCAGTTCTTC. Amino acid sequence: CASSEQTGRYNEQFF.

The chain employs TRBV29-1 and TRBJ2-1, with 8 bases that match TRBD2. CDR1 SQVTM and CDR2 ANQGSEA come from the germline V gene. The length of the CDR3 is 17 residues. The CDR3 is CRAGTLRSGSLYNEQFF. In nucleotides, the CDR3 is TGCAGGGCCGGGACCCTAAGAAGCGGGAGTCTCTACAATGAGCAGTTCTTC.

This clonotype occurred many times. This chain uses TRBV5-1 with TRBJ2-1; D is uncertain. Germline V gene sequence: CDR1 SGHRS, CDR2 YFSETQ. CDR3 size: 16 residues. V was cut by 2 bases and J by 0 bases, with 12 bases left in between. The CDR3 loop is CASSFPAKSSYNEQFF. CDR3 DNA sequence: TGCGCCAGCAGCTTTCCAGCAAAGAGCTCCTACAATGAGCAGTTCTTC.

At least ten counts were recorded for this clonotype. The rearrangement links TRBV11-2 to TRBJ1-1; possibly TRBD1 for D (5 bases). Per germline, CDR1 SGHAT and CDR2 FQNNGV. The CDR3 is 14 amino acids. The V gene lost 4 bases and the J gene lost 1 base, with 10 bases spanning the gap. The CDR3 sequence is CASSSRGRNTEAFF. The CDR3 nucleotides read TGTGCCAGCAGCTCCCGGGGCAGGAACACTGAAGCTTTCTTT.

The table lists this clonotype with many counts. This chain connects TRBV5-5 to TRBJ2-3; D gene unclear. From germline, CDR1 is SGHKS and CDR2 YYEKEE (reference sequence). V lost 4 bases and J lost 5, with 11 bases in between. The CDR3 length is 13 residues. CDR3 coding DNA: TGTGCCAGCAGCGCCATAATGCTAGATACGCAGTATTTT. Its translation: CASSAIMLDTQYF.